This record looks at one T cell receptor (beta chain) sequence and its context. The data originate from a study of beta chain features in type 1 diabetes. The CDR3 is made up of 15 amino acids. V was cut by 3 bases and J by 5 bases, with 15 bases left in between. CDR1 SGDLS and CDR2 YYNGEE come from the germline V gene. Reverse transcription of all isolated RNA meant that expressed TCRB transcripts were sequenced. Data came from immunoSEQ multiplex PCR; TCRdb stores just in-frame clones and leaves some out. The sample carries about 340,000 clones, approximately 8% recorded once. The clonotype comes from a woman aged 18-29 years in good health. The V and J genes are TRBV9 and TRBJ2-1, with a possible D match to TRBD2 (7 bases). Sequenced input: central memory CD4+ T cells from blood. The CDR3 sequence is CASSAAGQWDNEQFF. CDR3 DNA sequence: TGTGCCAGCAGCGCAGCGGGACAATGGGACAATGAGCAGTTCTTC.